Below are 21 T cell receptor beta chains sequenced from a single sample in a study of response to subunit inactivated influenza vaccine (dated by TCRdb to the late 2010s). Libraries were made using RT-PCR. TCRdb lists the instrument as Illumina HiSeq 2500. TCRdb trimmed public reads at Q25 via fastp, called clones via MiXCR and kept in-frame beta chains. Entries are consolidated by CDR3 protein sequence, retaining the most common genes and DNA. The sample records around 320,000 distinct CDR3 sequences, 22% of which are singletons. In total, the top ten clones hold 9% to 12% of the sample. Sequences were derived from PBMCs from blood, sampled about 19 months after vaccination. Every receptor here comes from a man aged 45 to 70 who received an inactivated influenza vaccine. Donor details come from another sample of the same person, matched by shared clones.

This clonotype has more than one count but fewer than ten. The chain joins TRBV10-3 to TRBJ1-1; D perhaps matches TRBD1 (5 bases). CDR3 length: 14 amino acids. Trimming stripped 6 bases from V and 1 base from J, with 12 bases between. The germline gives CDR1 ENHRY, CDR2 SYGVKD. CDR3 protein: CAIRDYTGNTEAFF. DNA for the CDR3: TGTGCCATCAGAGACTATACAGGGAACACTGAAGCTTTCTTT.

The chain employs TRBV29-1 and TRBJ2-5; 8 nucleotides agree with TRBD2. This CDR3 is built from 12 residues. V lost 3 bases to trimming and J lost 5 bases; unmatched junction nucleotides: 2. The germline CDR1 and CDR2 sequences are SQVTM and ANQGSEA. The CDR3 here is CSVERGVETQYF. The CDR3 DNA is TGCAGCGTTGAGCGGGGGGTGGAGACCCAGTACTTC.

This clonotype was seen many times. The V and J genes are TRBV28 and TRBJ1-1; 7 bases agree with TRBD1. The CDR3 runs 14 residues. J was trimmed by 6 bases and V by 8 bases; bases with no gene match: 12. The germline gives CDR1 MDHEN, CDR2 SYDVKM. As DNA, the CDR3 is TGTGCCAGCGCCGACAAGGGGGCCGTGGCTGAAGCTTTCTTT. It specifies CASADKGAVAEAFF.

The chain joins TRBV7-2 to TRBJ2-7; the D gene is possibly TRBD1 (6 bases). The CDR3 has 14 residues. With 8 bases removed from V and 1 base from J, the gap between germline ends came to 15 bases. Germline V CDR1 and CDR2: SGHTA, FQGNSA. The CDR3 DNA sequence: TGTGCCAGCTCAGAGGACAGTCAATCCTACGAGCAGTACTTC. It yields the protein CASSEDSQSYEQYF.

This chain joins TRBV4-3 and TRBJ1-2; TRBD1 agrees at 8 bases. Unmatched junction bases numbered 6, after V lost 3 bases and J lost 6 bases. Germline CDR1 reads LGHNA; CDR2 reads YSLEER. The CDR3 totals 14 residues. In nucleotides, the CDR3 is TGCGCCAGCAGCCACTCGACAGGGGATCATGGCTACACCTTC. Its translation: CASSHSTGDHGYTF.

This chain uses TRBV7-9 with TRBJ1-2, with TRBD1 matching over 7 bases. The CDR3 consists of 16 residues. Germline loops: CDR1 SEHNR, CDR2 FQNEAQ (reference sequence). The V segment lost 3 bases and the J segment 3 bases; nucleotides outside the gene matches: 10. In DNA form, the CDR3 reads TGTGCCAGCAGCTTGCGCAGGGGGGTGGTGCACTATGGCTACACCTTC. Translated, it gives CASSLRRGVVHYGYTF.

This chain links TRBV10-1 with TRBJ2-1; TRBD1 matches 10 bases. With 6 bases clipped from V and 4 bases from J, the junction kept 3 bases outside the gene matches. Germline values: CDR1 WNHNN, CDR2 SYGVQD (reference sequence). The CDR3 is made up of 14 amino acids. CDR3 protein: CASSRDRGYNEQFF. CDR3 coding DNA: TGCGCCAGCAGCCGGGACAGGGGTTACAATGAGCAGTTCTTC.

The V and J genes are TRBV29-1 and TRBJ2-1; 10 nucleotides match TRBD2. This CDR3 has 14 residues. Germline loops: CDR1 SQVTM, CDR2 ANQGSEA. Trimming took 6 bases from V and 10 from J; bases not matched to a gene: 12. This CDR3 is CSVRPGLAKEEQFF. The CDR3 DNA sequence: TGCAGCGTGCGACCGGGACTAGCGAAAGAAGAGCAGTTCTTC.

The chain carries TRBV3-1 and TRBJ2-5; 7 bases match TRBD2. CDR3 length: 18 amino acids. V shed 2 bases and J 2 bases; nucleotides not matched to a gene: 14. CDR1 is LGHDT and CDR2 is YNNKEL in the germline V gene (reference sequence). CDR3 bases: TGTGCCAGCAGCCAACTGGGGTTCCTAGCGGCTATACAAGAGACCCAGTACTTC. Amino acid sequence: CASSQLGFLAAIQETQYF.

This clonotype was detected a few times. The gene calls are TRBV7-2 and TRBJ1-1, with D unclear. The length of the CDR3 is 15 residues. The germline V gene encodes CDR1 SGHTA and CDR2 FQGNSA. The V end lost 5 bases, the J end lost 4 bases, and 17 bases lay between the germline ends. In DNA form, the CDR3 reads TGTGCCAGCAGCCGTACACGAATTCCCAGCACTGAAGCTTTCTTT. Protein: CASSRTRIPSTEAFF.

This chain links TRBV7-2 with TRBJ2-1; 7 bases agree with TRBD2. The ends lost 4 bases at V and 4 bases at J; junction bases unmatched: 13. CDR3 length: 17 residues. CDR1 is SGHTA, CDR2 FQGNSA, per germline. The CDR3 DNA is TGTGCCAGCAGCTCCGGGGGGTATCGTGACAATTACAATGAGCAGTTCTTC. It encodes CASSSGGYRDNYNEQFF. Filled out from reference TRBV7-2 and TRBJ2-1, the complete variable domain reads GAGVSQSPSNKVTEKGKDVELRCDPISGHTALYWYRQSLGQGLEFLIYFQGNSAPDKSGLPSDRFSAERTGGSVSTLTIQRTQQEDSAVYLCASSSGGYRDNYNEQFFGPGTRLTVL.

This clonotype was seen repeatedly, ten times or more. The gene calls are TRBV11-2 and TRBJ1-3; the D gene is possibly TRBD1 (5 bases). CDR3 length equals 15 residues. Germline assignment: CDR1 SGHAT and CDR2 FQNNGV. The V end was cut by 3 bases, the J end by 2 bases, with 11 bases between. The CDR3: CASSFRGIPGNTIYF. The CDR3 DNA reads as TGTGCCAGCAGCTTCCGGGGGATCCCTGGAAACACCATATATTTT.

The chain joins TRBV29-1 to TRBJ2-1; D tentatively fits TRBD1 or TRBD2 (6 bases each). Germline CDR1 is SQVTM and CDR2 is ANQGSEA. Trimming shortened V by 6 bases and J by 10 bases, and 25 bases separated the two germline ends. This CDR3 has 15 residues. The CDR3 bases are TGCAGCGTGGAGGGGGGAAGGGGTTGGGATAAGGAGCAGTTCTTC. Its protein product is CSVEGGRGWDKEQFF.

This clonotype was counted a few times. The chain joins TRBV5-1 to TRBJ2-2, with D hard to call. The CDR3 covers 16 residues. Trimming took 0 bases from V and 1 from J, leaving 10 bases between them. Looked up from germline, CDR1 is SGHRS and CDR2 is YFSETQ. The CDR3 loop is CASSLEPGLNTGELFF. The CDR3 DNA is TGCGCCAGCAGCTTGGAGCCAGGTTTGAACACCGGGGAGCTGTTTTTT.

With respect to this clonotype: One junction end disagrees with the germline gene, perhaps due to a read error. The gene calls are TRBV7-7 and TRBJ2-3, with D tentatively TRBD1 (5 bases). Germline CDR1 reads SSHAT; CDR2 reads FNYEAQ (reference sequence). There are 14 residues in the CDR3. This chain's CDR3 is CASSLGANTDTQYF. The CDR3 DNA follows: TGTGCTAGCAGCTTAGGGGCCAACACAGATACGCAGTATTTT.

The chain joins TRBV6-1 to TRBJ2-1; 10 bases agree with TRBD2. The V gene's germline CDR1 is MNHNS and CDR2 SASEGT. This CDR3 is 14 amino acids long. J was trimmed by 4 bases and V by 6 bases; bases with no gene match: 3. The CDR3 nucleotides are TGTGCCAGCAGCACTAGCGGGGTTTACAATGAGCAGTTCTTC. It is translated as CASSTSGVYNEQFF.

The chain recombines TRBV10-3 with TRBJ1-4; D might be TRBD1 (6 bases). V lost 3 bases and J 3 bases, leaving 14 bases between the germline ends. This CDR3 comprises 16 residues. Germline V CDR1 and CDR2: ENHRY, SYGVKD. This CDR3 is CAISDPGGGPNEKLFF. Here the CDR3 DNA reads TGTGCCATCAGTGACCCAGGCGGGGGGCCTAATGAAAAACTGTTTTTT.

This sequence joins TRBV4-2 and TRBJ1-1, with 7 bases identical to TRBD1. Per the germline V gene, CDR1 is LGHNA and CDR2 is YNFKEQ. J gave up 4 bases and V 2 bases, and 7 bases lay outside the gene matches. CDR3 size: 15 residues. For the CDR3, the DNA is TGTGCCAGCAGCCAACCGGACAGGTGGGGCACTGAAGCTTTCTTT. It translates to CASSQPDRWGTEAFF.

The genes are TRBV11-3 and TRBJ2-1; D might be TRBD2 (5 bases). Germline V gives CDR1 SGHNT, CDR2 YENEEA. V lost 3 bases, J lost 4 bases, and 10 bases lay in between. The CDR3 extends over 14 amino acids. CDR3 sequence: CASSFGTSYNEQFF. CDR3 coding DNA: TGTGCCAGCAGCTTCGGAACTAGTTACAATGAGCAGTTCTTC.

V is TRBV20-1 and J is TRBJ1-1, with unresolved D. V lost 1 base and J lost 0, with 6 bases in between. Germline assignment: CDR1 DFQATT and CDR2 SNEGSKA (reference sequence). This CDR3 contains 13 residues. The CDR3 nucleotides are TGCAGTGCTAGAGTCTACCTGAACACTGAAGCTTTCTTT. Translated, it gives CSARVYLNTEAFF.

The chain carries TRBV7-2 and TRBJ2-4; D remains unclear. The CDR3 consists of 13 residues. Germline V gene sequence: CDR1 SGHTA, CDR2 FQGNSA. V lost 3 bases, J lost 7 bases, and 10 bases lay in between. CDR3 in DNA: TGTGCCAGCAGCTTTAATATCATTAACATTCAGTACTTC. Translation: CASSFNIINIQYF.